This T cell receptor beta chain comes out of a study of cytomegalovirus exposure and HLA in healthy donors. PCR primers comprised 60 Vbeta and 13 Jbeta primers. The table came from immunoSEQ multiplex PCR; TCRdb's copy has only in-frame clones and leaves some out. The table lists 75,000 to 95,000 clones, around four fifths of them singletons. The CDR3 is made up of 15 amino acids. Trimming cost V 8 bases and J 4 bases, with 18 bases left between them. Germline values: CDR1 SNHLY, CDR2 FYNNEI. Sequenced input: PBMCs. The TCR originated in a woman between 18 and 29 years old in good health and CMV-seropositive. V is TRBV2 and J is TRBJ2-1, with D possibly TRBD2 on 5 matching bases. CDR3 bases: TGTGCCAGCCTAGGTGACTACCCTTCGTACAATGAGCAGTTCTTC. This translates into CASLGDYPSYNEQFF.